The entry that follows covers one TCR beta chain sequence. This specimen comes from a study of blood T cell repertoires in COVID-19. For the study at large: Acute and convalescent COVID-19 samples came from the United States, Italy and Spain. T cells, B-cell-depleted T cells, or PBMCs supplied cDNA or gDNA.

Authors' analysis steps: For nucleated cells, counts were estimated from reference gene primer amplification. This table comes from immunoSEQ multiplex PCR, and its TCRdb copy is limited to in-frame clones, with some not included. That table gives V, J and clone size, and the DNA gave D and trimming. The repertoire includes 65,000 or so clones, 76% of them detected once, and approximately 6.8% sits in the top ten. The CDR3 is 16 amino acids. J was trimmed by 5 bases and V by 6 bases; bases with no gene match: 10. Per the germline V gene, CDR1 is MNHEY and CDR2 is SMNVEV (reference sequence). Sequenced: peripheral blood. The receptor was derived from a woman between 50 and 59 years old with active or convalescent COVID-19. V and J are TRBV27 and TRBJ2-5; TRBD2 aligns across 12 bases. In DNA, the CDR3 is TGTGCCAGCAGCCCTTTACTAGCGGGAGGACGGGAGACCCAGTACTTC. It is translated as CASSPLLAGGRETQYF.